This T cell receptor (beta chain) emerged from a study of control samples from healthy donors and cancer patients. The V and J ends lost 1 base and 5 bases respectively, with 5 bases between them. The germline CDR1 and CDR2 sequences are SGHVS and FQNEAQ. The CDR3 is made up of 13 amino acids. Here immunoSEQ multiplex PCR was the method, and the copy in TCRdb shows in-frame clones only, minus some. The sample lists about 53,000 clones; roughly 87% were seen once. The receptor was derived from a man in his 60s with head and neck cancer. This chain connects TRBV7-8 to TRBJ1-4; D gene ambiguous. The sample taken for sequencing was PBMCs. CDR3 nucleotides: TGTGCCAGCAGCTTAGTGAGCAATGAAAAACTGTTTTTT. This translates into CASSLVSNEKLFF.